These T cell receptor beta chains were read from a single sample in a study of beta chain features in type 1 diabetes. Here immunoSEQ multiplex PCR was the method, and the copy in TCRdb shows in-frame clones only, minus some. The profile shows 200,000 to 250,000 clones, approximately 16% of them singletons. Sample: naive CD4+ T cells from blood. Source of these receptors: a young man with type 1 diabetes. CDR3s include the opening cysteine and the closing phenylalanine or tryptophan.

V gene	J gene	CDR3 protein
TRBV7-9	TRBJ2-5	CASSSQGLQETQYF
TRBV9	TRBJ2-5	CASSPAGETQYF
TRBV28	TRBJ2-7	CASSPGTGGMYEQYF
TRBV5-6	TRBJ2-1	CASSSGTSGYNEQFF
TRBV9	TRBJ2-2	CASSVVSGSTTGELFF
TRBV28	TRBJ2-5	CASSPVPGTLRETQYF
TRBV7-9	TRBJ2-7	CASSVGQTQYF
TRBV7-2	TRBJ2-1	CASSLVYNEQFF
TRBV27	TRBJ2-3	CASSLAGPQDTQYF
TRBV29-1	-	CSVTGTGGNEQYF
TRBV6-5	TRBJ2-3	CASKGTSTDTQYF
TRBV5-6	TRBJ2-5	CASSLGSTAQETQYF
TRBV7-2	TRBJ2-1	CASRTLRGVYNEQFF
TRBV9	TRBJ1-5	CASSVGMHGQPQHF
TRBV29-1	TRBJ2-3	CSVDSTDTQYF
TRBV2	TRBJ1-2	CASYSGDGYTF
TRBV30	TRBJ2-5	CAGRGPGETQYF
TRBV28	TRBJ2-1	CASSLTFRRNEQFF
TRBV27	TRBJ2-3	CASSLVGDRATDTQYF
TRBV27	TRBJ2-1	CASKVYSGRTLDNEQFF
TRBV25-1	TRBJ2-1	CASSEGGRAGEQFF
TRBV30	TRBJ2-1	CAWGQGSNEQFF
TRBV29-1	TRBJ1-3	CSVLYNQDTIYF
TRBV18	TRBJ1-2	CASSPPSGQGAGYTF
TRBV29-1	TRBJ2-3	CSVVGQGTDTQYF
TRBV25-1	TRBJ2-1	CASLDSGHNEQFF
TRBV11-2	TRBJ2-1	CASSPVAGSYNEQFF
TRBV5-1	TRBJ2-1	CASSASGTTVNEQFF
TRBV13	TRBJ2-7	CASSTRPGLAGFGSYEQYF
TRBV19	TRBJ2-3	CASSRRGTDTQYF
TRBV28	TRBJ1-2	CASSGRRIYGYTF
TRBV7-2	TRBJ2-7	CASSLVSASGAYEQYF
TRBV7-2	TRBJ2-3	CASSYPYRDYRQYF
TRBV4-1	TRBJ2-7	CASSRGTSGSYEQYF
TRBV27	TRBJ2-5	CASSSPVTGQETQYF
TRBV29-1	TRBJ2-3	CSVAKTDTQYF
TRBV5-4	TRBJ2-1	CASSSLYNEQFF
TRBV5-1	TRBJ2-1	CASSPSRTGQGLGTYNEQFF
TRBV11-3	TRBJ2-2	CASSPGSAGGDTGELFF
TRBV7-2	TRBJ2-7	CASSKVAVSYEQYF
TRBV5-1	TRBJ2-4	CASSLRTGLAKNIQYF
TRBV23-1	TRBJ2-5	CASSHYLPGPRAYF
TRBV5-4	TRBJ2-5	CASSRQGVQETQYF
TRBV2	TRBJ2-3	CAGKQGQRTDTQYF
TRBV30	TRBJ1-1	CACPTDSWTEAFF
TRBV5-1	TRBJ1-2	CASSLGTGEYGYTF
TRBV10-3	TRBJ2-5	CAIRGREETQYF
TRBV30	TRBJ2-7	CAWDKGLAITYEQYF
TRBV5-1	TRBJ2-2	CASSAPGTGSAGELFF
TRBV29-1	TRBJ2-1	CSVEAKRVYNEQFF
TRBV29-1	TRBJ2-3	CSVDETTDTQYF
TRBV7-9	TRBJ2-3	CASSLEAGGRTDTQYF
TRBV30	TRBJ2-7	CAWSVSRGAYEQYF
TRBV28	TRBJ2-7	CASSTPGQGSYEQYF
TRBV5-4	TRBJ2-3	CASSRTGTGIPDTQYF